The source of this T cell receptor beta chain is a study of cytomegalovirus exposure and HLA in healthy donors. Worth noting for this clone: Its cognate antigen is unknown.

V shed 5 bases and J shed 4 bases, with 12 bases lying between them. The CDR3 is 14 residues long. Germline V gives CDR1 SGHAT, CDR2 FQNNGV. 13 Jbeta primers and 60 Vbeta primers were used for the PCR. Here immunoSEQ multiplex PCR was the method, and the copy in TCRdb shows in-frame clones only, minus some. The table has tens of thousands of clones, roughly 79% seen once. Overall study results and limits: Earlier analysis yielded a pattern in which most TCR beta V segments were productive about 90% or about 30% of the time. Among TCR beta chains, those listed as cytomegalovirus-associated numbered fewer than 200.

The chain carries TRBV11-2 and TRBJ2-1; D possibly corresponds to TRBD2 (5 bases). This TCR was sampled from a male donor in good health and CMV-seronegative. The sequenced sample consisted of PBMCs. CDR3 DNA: TGTGCCAGCAGCCCCCGGACTGGATACAATGAGCAGTTCTTC. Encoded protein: CASSPRTGYNEQFF.